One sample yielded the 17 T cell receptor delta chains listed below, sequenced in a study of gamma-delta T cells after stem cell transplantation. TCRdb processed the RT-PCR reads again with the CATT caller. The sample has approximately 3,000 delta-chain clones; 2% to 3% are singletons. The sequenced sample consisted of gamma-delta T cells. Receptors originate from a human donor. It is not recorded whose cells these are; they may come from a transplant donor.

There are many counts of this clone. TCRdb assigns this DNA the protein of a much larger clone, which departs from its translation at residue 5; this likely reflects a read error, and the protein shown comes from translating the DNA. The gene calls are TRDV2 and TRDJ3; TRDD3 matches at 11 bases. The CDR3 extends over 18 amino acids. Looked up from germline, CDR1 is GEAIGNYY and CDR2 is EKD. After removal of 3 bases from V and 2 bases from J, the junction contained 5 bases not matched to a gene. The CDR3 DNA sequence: TGTGCCTGTGACGTACTGGGGGATAGTACCTGGGACACCCGACAGATGTTTTTC. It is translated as CACDVLGDSTWDTRQMFF.

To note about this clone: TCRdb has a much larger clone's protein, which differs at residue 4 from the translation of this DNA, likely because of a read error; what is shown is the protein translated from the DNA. As DNA, the CDR3 is TGTGCCTGTGGCACCGTTTCGACTGGGGGATACGACACCGATAAACTCATCTTT. Amino acids: CACGTVSTGGYDTDKLIF. This chain links TRDV2 with TRDJ1; TRDD3 matches at 13 bases. From germline, CDR1 is GEAIGNYY and CDR2 EKD. The CDR3 is 18 amino acids.

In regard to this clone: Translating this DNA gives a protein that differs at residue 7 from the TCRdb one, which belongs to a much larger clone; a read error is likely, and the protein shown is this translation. The CDR3 sequence is CACDTVDTGTYTDKLIF. As DNA, the CDR3 is TGTGCCTGTGACACCGTTGATACTGGGACGTACACCGATAAACTCATCTTT. The chain is built from TRDV2 and TRDJ1, with a tentative D call TRDD3 (6 bases). Trimming left V 0 bases short and J 0 bases short, with 16 bases between. Germline lookup yields CDR1 GEAIGNYY and CDR2 EKD. The CDR3 is 17 residues long.

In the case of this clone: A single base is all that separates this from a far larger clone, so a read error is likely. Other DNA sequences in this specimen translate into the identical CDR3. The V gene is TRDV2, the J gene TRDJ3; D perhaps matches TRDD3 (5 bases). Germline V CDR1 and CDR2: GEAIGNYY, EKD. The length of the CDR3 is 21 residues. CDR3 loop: CACDTAQTLDSFSWDTRQMFF. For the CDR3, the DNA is TGTGCCTGTGACACCGCACAGACTCTGGACTCATTCTCCTGGGACACCCGACAAATGTTTTTC.

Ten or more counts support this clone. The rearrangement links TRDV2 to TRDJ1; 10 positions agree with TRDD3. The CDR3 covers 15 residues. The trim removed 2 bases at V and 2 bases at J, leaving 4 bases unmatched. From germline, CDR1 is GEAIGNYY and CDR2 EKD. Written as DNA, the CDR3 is TGTGCCTGTGACAACCTACTGGGGGATACCGATAAACTCATCTTT. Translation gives CACDNLLGDTDKLIF.

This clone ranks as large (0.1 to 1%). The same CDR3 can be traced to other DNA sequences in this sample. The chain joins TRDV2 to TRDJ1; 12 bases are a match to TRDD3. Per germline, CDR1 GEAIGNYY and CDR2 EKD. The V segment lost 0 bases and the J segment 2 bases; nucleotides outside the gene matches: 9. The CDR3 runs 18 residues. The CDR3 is CACDTLNLGDTQTDKLIF. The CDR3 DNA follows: TGTGCCTGTGACACCTTAAACCTGGGGGATACGCAAACCGATAAACTCATCTTT.

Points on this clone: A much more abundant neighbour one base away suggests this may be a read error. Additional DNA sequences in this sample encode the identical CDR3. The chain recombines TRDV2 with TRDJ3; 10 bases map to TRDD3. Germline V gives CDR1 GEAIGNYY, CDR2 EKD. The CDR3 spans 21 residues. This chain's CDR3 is CACDTVRTGGSNSWDTRQMFF. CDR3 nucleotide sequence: TGTGCCTGCGACACCGTGCGTACTGGGGGATCAAACTCCTGGGACACCCGACAGATGTTTTTC.

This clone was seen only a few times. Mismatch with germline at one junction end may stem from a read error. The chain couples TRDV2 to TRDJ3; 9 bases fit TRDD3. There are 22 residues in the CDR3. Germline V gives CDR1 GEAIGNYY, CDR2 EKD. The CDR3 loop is CACDTVGDTPEETSWDARQMFF. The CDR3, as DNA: TGTGCCTGTGACACCGTAGGGGATACGCCGGAAGAAACCTCCTGGGACGCCCGACAGATGTTTTTC.

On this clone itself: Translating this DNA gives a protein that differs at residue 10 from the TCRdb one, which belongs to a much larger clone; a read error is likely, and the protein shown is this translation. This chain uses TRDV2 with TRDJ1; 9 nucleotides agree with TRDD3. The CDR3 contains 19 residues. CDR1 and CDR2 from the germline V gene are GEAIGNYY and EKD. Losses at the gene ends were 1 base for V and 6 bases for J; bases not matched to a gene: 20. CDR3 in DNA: TGTGCCTGTGACACGGTACTGGGGGACGCCAGGAGGTCTGAGAATAAACTCATCTTT. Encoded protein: CACDTVLGDARRSENKLIF.

This CDR3 reads CACHTLGDTGPQPGNDKLIF. As DNA, the CDR3 is TGTGCCTGCCATACACTGGGGGATACGGGTCCACAACCAGGGAACGATAAACTCATCTTT. This sequence joins TRDV2 and TRDJ1; TRDD3 agrees at 13 bases. CDR3 length: 20 residues. Trimming took 7 bases from V and 4 from J; bases not matched to a gene: 23. Germline assignment: CDR1 GEAIGNYY and CDR2 EKD.

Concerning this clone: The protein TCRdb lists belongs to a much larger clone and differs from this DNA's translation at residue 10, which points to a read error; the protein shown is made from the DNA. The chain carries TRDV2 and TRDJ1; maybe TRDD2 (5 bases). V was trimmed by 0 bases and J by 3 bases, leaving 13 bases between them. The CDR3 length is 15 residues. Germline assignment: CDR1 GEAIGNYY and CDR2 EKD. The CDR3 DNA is TGTGCCTGTGACACCATTGGCCTTCACGCCGATAAACTCATCTTT. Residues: CACDTIGLHADKLIF.

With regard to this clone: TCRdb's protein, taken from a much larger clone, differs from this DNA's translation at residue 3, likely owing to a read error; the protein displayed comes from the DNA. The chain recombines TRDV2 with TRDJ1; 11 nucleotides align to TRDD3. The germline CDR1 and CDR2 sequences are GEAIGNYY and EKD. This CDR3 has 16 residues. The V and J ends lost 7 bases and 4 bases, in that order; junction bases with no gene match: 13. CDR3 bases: TGTGCCTGGTATTCGATTACTGGGGGATATGTCGATAAACTCATCTTT. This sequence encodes CAWYSITGGYVDKLIF.

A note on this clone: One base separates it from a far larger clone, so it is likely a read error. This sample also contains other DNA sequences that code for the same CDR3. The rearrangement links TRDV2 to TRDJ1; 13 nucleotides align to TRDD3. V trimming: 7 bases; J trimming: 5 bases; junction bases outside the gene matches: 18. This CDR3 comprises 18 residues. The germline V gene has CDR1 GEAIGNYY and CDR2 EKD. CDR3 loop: CACDVLGDTSDRSDKLIF. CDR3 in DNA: TGTGCCTGCGACGTACTGGGGGATACGTCGGATAGGTCTGATAAACTCATCTTT.

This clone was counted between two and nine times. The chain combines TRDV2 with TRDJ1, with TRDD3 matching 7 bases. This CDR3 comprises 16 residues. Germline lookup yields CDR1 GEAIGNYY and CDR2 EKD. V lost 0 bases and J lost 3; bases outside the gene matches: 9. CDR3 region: CACDTVGLGESDKLIF. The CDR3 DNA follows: TGTGCCTGTGACACCGTTGGTTTGGGGGAGTCCGATAAACTCATCTTT.

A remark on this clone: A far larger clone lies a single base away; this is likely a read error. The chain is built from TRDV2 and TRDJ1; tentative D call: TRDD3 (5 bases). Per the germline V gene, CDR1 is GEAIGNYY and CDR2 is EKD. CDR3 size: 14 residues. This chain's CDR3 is CAREPLTPGVKLIF. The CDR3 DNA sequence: TGTGCCCGTGAACCCTTAACTCCGGGGGTTAAACTCATCTTT.

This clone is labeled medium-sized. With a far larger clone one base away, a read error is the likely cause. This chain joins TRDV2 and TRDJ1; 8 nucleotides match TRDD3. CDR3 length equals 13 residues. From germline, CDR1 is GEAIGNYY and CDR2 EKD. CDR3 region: CACDTWGIDKPIF. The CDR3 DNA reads TGTGCCTGTGACACTTGGGGGATCGACAAACCCATCTTT.

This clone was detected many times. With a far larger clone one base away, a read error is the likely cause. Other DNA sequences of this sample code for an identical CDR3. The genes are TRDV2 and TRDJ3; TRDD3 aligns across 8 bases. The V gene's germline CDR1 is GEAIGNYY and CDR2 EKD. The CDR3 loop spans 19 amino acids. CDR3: CACDTTGGYSSWDTRQMFF. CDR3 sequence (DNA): TGCGCCTGTGACACCACTGGGGGCTATAGCTCCTGGGACACCCGACAGATGTTTTTC.